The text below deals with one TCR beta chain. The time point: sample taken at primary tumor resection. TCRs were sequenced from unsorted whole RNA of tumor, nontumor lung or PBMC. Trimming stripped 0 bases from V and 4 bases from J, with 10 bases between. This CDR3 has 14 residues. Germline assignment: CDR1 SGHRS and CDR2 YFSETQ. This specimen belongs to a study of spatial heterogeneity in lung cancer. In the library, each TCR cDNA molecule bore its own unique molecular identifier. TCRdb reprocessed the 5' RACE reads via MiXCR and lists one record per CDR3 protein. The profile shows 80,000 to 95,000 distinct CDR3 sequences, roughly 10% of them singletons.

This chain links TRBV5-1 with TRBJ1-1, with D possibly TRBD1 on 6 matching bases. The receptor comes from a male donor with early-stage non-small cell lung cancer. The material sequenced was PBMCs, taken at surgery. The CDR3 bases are TGCGCCAGCAGCTTGGCCAGGGGTGGCACTGAAGCTTTCTTT. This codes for CASSLARGGTEAFF.